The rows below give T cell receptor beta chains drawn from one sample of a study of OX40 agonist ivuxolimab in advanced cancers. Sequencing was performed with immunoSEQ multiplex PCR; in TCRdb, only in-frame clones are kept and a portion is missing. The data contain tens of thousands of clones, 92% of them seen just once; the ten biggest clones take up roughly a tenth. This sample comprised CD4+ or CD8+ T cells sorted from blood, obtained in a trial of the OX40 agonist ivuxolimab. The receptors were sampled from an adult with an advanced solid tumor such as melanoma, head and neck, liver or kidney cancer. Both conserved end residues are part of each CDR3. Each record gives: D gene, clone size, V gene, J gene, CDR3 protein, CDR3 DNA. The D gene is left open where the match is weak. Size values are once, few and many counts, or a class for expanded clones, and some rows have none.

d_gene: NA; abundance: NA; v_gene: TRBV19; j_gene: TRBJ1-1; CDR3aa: CASSAGQMNTEAFF; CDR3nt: TGTGCCAGTAGTGCAGGACAGATGAACACTGAAGCTTTCTTT
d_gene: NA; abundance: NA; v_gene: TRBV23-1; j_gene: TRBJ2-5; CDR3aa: CASSHPRFQETQYF; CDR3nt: TGCGCCAGCAGTCATCCCAGGTTCCAAGAGACCCAGTACTTC
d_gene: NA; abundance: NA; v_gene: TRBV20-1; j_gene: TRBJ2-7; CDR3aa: CSGPRGEQYF; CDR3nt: TGCAGTGGGCCTCGAGGGGAGCAGTACTTC
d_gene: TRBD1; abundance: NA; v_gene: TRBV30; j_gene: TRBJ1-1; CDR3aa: CAWSFRDSPMNTEAFF; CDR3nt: TGTGCCTGGAGCTTTAGGGACAGCCCAATGAACACTGAAGCTTTCTTT
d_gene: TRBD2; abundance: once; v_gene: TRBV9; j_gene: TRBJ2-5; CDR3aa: CASSPGLAGNQETQYF; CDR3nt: TGTGCCAGCAGCCCGGGACTAGCGGGGAACCAAGAGACCCAGTACTTC
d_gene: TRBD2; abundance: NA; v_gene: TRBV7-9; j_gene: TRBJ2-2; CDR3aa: CASSSLAGPTTGELFF; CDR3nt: TGTGCCAGCAGCTCTCTAGCGGGGCCCACGACCGGGGAGCTGTTTTTT
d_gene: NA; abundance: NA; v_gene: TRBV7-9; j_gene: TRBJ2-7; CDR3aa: CASSLLPGVYEQYF; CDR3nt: TGTGCCAGCAGCTTATTGCCCGGGGTCTACGAGCAGTACTTC
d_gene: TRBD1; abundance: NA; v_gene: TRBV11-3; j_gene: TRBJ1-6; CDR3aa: CASSPGTASSYNSPLHF; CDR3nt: TGTGCCAGCAGCCCAGGGACAGCAAGCTCCTATAATTCACCCCTCCACTTT
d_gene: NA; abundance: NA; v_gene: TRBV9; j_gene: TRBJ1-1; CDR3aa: CASSVGGVNTEAFF; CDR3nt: TGTGCCAGCAGCGTAGGAGGCGTGAACACTGAAGCTTTCTTT
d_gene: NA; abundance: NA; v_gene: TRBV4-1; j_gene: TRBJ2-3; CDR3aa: CASSPGLITDTQYF; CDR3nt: TGCGCCAGCAGCCCGGGACTTATCACAGATACGCAGTATTTT
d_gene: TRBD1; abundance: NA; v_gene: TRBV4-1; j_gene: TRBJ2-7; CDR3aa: CASSQVNRGYEQYF; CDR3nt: TGCGCCAGCAGCCAAGTTAACAGGGGCTACGAGCAGTACTTC
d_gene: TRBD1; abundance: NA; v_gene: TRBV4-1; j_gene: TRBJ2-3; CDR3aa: CASSQTWTGFGTDTQYF; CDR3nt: TGCGCCAGCAGCCAAACCTGGACAGGGTTTGGCACAGATACGCAGTATTTT
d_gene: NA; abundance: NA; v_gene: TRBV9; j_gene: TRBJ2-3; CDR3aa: CASSAEADTQYF; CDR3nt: TGTGCCAGCAGCGCCGAGGCAGATACGCAGTATTTT